The 17 T cell receptor beta chains below were found in one sample sequenced in a study of cytotoxic CD8 clonotypes in ibrutinib-treated CLL. Only in-frame clones appear in the TCRdb table, and some are missing; sequencing was by immunoSEQ multiplex PCR. Of 150,000 to 200,000 clones listed, over 60% are singletons. The material was PBMCs, obtained after 24 months of ibrutinib treatment. Receptors originate from a human donor with chronic lymphocytic leukemia.

The chain uses TRBV7-3 and TRBJ2-3; D is possibly TRBD2 (5 bases). V gave up 4 bases and J gave up 5 bases, with 7 bases separating them. The CDR3 loop spans 12 amino acids. CDR1 is SGHTA, CDR2 FQGTGA, per germline. CDR3: CASSSRGDTQYF. Here the CDR3 DNA reads TGTGCCAGCAGCTCCCGGGGAGATACGCAGTATTTT.

This clone appeared a few times. CDR3 in DNA: TGCGCCAGCAGCAGACAGGGGGTAAATAGTGAAGCTTTCTTT. This translates into CASSRQGVNSEAFF. This chain joins TRBV4-1 and TRBJ1-1; TRBD1 agrees at 9 bases. Germline CDR1 reads MGHRA; CDR2 reads YSYEKL. The trim removed 5 bases at V and 7 bases at J, leaving 8 bases unmatched. The length of the CDR3 is 14 residues.

This clone has just one count. The chain uses TRBV30 and TRBJ2-1; D not certain. Trimming removed 4 bases at V and 0 bases at J, with 7 bases between. Germline values: CDR1 GTSNPN, CDR2 SVGIG (reference sequence). The CDR3 is made up of 13 amino acids. For the CDR3, the DNA is TGTGCCTGGACTTGGGGCTCCTACAATGAGCAGTTCTTC. Residues: CAWTWGSYNEQFF.

The genes are TRBV4-3 and TRBJ2-7; 10 bases map to TRBD2. Losses at the gene ends were 1 base for V and 5 bases for J; bases not matched to a gene: 8. The CDR3 totals 16 residues. Germline V gene lookup returns CDR1 LGHNA and CDR2 YSLEER. CDR3 bases: TGCGCCAGCAGCCAAGGGTTAGCGGGAGGTTTCAACGAGCAGTACTTC. Translating gives CASSQGLAGGFNEQYF.

This clone was recorded a few times. The chain is built from TRBV28 and TRBJ1-5, with unresolved D. This CDR3 contains 14 residues. CDR1 and CDR2 (germline): MDHEN, SYDVKM. V shed 6 bases and J shed 3 bases, with 12 bases lying between them. CDR3 loop: CASRGLGINQPQHF. The CDR3 DNA reads TGTGCCAGCAGGGGGTTAGGGATCAATCAGCCCCAGCATTTT.

The chain carries TRBV11-1 and TRBJ1-1; 9 bases are shared with TRBD1. The junction had 4 bases not matched to a gene; V was cut back by 1 base and J by 7 bases. This CDR3 spans 14 amino acids. The germline V gene encodes CDR1 SGHAT and CDR2 FQDESV (reference sequence). DNA for the CDR3: TGTGCCAGCAGCTTAGGGGACAGGGAAATTGAAGCTTTCTTT. Encoded protein: CASSLGDREIEAFF. The entire variable domain, with the rest obtained from reference TRBV11-1 and TRBJ1-1, is as follows: EAEVAQSPRYKITEKSQAVAFWCDPISGHATLYWYRQILGQGPELLVQFQDESVVDDSQLPKDRFSAERLKGVDSTLKIQPAELGDSAMYLCASSLGDREIEAFFGQGTRLTVV.

The genes are TRBV7-9 and TRBJ1-3, with D unresolved. V was trimmed by 4 bases and J by 1 base, leaving 8 bases between them. Germline-derived CDR1 and CDR2 are SEHNR and FQNEAQ (reference sequence). The CDR3 contains 14 residues. The CDR3 spells CASSSDVSGNTIYF. The CDR3 DNA reads as TGTGCCAGCAGCTCCGACGTGTCTGGAAACACCATATATTTT.

V usage is TRBV12-5 and J usage is TRBJ2-5; D not certain. Deletions cut 1 base from V and 5 bases from J, with 2 bases between. Germline-derived CDR1 and CDR2 are LGHNT and FRNRAP. This CDR3 is 11 amino acids long. Here the CDR3 reads CASGLGETQYF. CDR3 sequence (DNA): TGTGCTAGTGGTTTGGGTGAGACCCAGTACTTC.

On this clone itself: The same CDR3 also results from other DNA sequences found in this sample. The CDR3 sequence is CASSLESLKGYLYGELFF. The CDR3 nucleotides read TGTGCCAGCAGCTTAGAGAGTTTGAAGGGGTACTTATACGGGGAGCTGTTTTTT. This chain joins TRBV7-2 and TRBJ2-2; weak D call: TRBD1 (5 bases). Deletions cut 1 base from V and 7 bases from J, with 22 bases between. CDR3 length: 18 amino acids. CDR1 SGHTA and CDR2 FQGNSA come from the germline V gene.

CDR3 region: CASSPYQRSDYEQYF. The CDR3 nucleotides read TGTGCCAGCAGCCCCTATCAGCGGAGTGACTACGAGCAGTACTTC. The chain has TRBV7-6 and TRBJ2-7, with D perhaps TRBD2 (5 bases). The CDR3 contains 15 residues. Germline-derived CDR1 and CDR2 are SGHVS and FNYEAQ. The germline V and J ends were trimmed by 5 bases and 3 bases, with 17 bases remaining between them.

Concerning this clone: Different DNA sequences within this sample yield the same CDR3. This chain uses TRBV27 with TRBJ2-7; TRBD2 matches at 8 bases. The J segment lost 7 bases and the V segment lost 5 bases, leaving 4 bases of the junction unmatched. Germline CDR1 reads MNHEY; CDR2 reads SMNVEV (reference sequence). The CDR3 sequence is 12 residues long. In DNA form, the CDR3 reads TGTGCCAGCAGTCTAGGCGGGGGGGAGCAGTACTTC. Translated: CASSLGGGEQYF.

This chain uses TRBV15 with TRBJ2-7, with D perhaps matching TRBD2 (5 bases). Germline-derived CDR1 and CDR2 are LNHNV and YYDKDF (reference sequence). The CDR3 is made up of 17 amino acids. V lost 0 bases to trimming and J lost 1 base, with 16 bases between them. The CDR3 reads CATSRDLRVSGSYEQYF. The CDR3 coding sequence is TGTGCCACCAGCAGAGATTTAAGGGTTTCGGGATCCTACGAGCAGTACTTC.

The chain links TRBV7-6 to TRBJ2-1; 10 bases align to TRBD1. The CDR3 is 15 amino acids. The germline V gene has CDR1 SGHVS and CDR2 FNYEAQ. V lost 5 bases and J lost 8; bases outside the gene matches: 9. As DNA, the CDR3 is TGTGCCAGCAGCCCAGGTTGGGACAGGGGCCATGAGCAGTTCTTC. It translates to CASSPGWDRGHEQFF.

The chain employs TRBV7-2 and TRBJ2-5, with 16 positions matching TRBD2. CDR3 length: 17 residues. CDR1 is SGHTA and CDR2 is FQGNSA in the germline V gene. J lost 5 bases, V lost 5 bases, and 8 bases had no gene match. The CDR3 DNA is TGTGCCAGCAGCCCCGTCCCGGGACTAGCGGGAGGGGAGACCCAGTACTTC. Protein sequence: CASSPVPGLAGGETQYF.

V usage is TRBV6-5 and J usage is TRBJ2-4; D is possibly TRBD1 or TRBD2 (5 bases each). Germline values: CDR1 MNHEY, CDR2 SVGAGI. Trimming shortened V by 5 bases and J by 1 base, and 12 bases separated the two germline ends. There are 15 residues in the CDR3. CDR3 coding DNA: TGTGCCAGCAGTACGTTCGGGGCGGCCAAAAACATTCAGTACTTC. Translation gives CASSTFGAAKNIQYF.

The chain uses TRBV9 and TRBJ1-2, with 8 bases fitting TRBD1. The ends lost 4 bases at V and 8 bases at J; junction bases unmatched: 10. CDR1 SGDLS and CDR2 YYNGEE come from the germline V gene. The CDR3 extends over 14 amino acids. The CDR3 region has the DNA TGTGCCAGCAGCAAACCAGGGGGCTTTAGGGGCTACACCTTC. Protein sequence: CASSKPGGFRGYTF.

The V and J genes are TRBV9 and TRBJ2-5, with 12 bases that match TRBD2. Germline V gene lookup returns CDR1 SGDLS and CDR2 YYNGEE. Trimming cost V 10 bases and J 5 bases; bases outside gene matches: 12. This CDR3 spans 15 amino acids. The CDR3 coding sequence is TGTGCCCCGGGGCTAGCGGGAGGGGGGCGGGAGACCCAGTACTTC. This translates into CAPGLAGGGRETQYF.